This TCR beta chain was sequenced during a study of blood T cell repertoires in COVID-19 (dated by TCRdb to 2020 to 2021). With respect to the entire study: Collaborator samples came from the United States, Italy and Spain and covered acute and convalescent phases of COVID-19. The material from the prospective study consisted of cDNA or gDNA derived from T cells, B-cell-depleted T cells, or PBMCs. Subjects who had been exposed to COVID-19, were actively infected with it, or had recovered from it provided the deeply sampled blood TCRbeta repertoires that made up the dataset. HLA class I and class II types, where available, came from metadata supplied by the sample provider rather than from assay-based typing. A freely available public database, intended as a resource for researchers studying the immune response to SARS-CoV-2, is where the repertoires were released. The samples were drawn from two sources: the first 160 participants of the ongoing ImmuneRACE study, and over 1,000 subjects contributed by 6 global collaborators. A de-identified subject ID, COVID-19 status, age in years and sex were almost always included in the sample metadata. What the research found in general, with its limitations: How much clinical and demographic metadata was included differed by source and by participant, and the metadata was provided uncurated.

Reading from cysteine to phenylalanine, the CDR3 counts 13 amino acids. Only the CDR3 portion is preserved as DNA: 39 bases, with reading frame beginning at the first base. V is pruned by 6 bases and J by 12 bases, leaving 11 bases of the junction without a gene match. As for this clone: Its antigen is not yet known. Base qualities were left out, and no much larger clone turns up one base away.

The immunoSEQ Assay, a bias-controlled multiplex PCR, was used to amplify TCRbeta CDR3 regions from genomic DNA. In the authors' own workflow: Within the assay, amplification of reference gene primers was used to estimate how many nucleated cells each sample contained. To quantify the absolute abundance of each unique TCRbeta CDR3 rearrangement, sequence reads were collapsed and filtered. Productive Simpson clonality was computed per sample as the square root of Simpson's diversity index over productive rearrangements. What TCRdb holds here is the immuneACCESS table cut down to in-frame rearrangements. Part of the clones is not present; checked against another copy, under half of the missing clones reflect an unresolved V gene, and the others are unexplained. The V and J calls and clone size come from that table; D and trimming were worked out from the DNA. The sample profile shows 250,000 to 300,000 clones; 84% of them were found once. Roughly 4% of the sample rests with the top ten.

Enrolling through a virtual design, the prospective study's participants ranged in age from roughly 18 to 100 years and lived across 24 United States geographic areas. In the prospective study, participants were assigned to cohorts based on the clinical history participants reported in a screening survey and a study questionnaire. Mobile phlebotomists in the prospective study collected whole blood, serum and a nasopharyngeal or oropharyngeal swab from every participant. Additional blood draws and questionnaires over an approximately 2-month period could optionally be provided by prospective study participants. Before DNA extraction, blood samples from the prospective study were shipped at room temperature or frozen.

Recombination connected TRBV12-3 or TRBV12-4 to TRBJ2-4; TRBD2 matches 7 bases in the middle. Sequencing was carried out using PBMCs or T cells enriched from blood (not recorded which). The clonotype comes from a man younger than 45 with acute COVID-19. The sequenced DNA is TGTGCCAGCAGGACGGCGGGAGTGGGCACTCAGTACTTC. Translation gives CASRTAGVGTQYF.